This is a list of T cell receptor beta chains from one sample in a study of cytomegalovirus exposure and HLA in healthy donors. TCRdb keeps only in-frame clones here, not all; method: immunoSEQ multiplex PCR. This sample yields over 150,000 clones, of which roughly 88% are seen a single time; roughly 13% belongs to the top ten. The material sequenced was PBMCs. Receptors were obtained from a woman between 25 and 40 years old in good health and CMV-seropositive. Each CDR3 is given without its conserved first and last residue.

J gene | V gene | CDR3 protein
TRBJ2-7 | TRBV27 | ASSPRGSAHEQY
TRBJ2-7 | TRBV6-5 | ASSYSGAYEQY
TRBJ1-1 | TRBV11-2 | ASSPWDREAF
TRBJ1-2 | TRBV5-5 | ASSDRLGVYT
TRBJ1-5 | TRBV10-3 | ATGAGGNQPQH
TRBJ1-1 | TRBV9 | ASSPGTTEAF
TRBJ2-7 | TRBV7-2 | ASSLDRTYEQY
TRBJ1-1 | TRBV7-3 | ASSATQNTEAF
TRBJ1-3 | TRBV25-1 | ASSESGRSSGNTIY
TRBJ2-7 | TRBV6-5 | ASSSAGSYEQY
TRBJ1-2 | TRBV19 | ASIGRGYGYT
TRBJ1-1 | TRBV2 | ASVRRQTSTEAF